A selection of T cell receptor beta chains follows, all from one sample in a study of technical replicates of blood from several donors. The table came from immunoSEQ multiplex PCR; TCRdb's copy has only in-frame clones and leaves some out. This repertoire shows around 80,000 clones, about 98% found once; its top ten account for over 0.13%. The sample consisted of T cells isolated from PBMCs. These TCRs come from a human donor in good health. Both conserved end residues are trimmed from each CDR3.

j_call,v_call,cdr3_aa
TRBJ1-1,TRBV15,ATSTRGGAEAF
TRBJ2-7,TRBV7-6,ASSLAGGGGEQY
TRBJ2-2,TRBV11-2,ASSLGRGELF
TRBJ1-4,TRBV19,ASSTILQGSEKLF
TRBJ1-5,TRBV6-1,ASSADSRSGQPQH
TRBJ1-1,TRBV27,ASSYPGGGTEAF
TRBJ2-3,TRBV5-1,ASSPQRVTDTQY
TRBJ2-7,TRBV5-6,ASSLVGGYEQY
TRBJ2-7,TRBV18,ASSPGTGGSYEQY
TRBJ2-5,TRBV5-1,ASSWGGNQETQY
TRBJ1-6,TRBV2,ASRGDRGMSPLH
TRBJ2-3,TRBV6-1,ASSLAGWDTQY
TRBJ2-2,TRBV5-6,ASSLGLAGDISGELF
TRBJ1-2,TRBV30,ASDGYT
TRBJ2-7,TRBV6-1,ASSGSGVEDEQY
TRBJ2-7,TRBV28,ASSYRVHYEQY
TRBJ2-1,TRBV4-1,ASSLPGLVEGNEQF
TRBJ2-1,TRBV9,ASSVDPETGTYNEQF
TRBJ2-7,TRBV10-3,AISGKQGWDEQY
TRBJ1-1,TRBV6-6,ASSIQNTEAF
TRBJ2-4,TRBV7-6,ASSLVMRSRDKNIQY
TRBJ1-1,TRBV4-1,ASSQQGSGTEAF
TRBJ2-1,TRBV2,ASSDLYTDEQF
TRBJ2-3,TRBV6-6,ASSPRGQGGDTQY
TRBJ1-5,TRBV7-8,ASSANRGRIQPQH
TRBJ1-1,TRBV6-5,ASRSGTGENTEAF
TRBJ2-7,TRBV11-2,ASSGNRGGGVMEEQY
TRBJ1-1,TRBV2,AGSIQANTEAF
TRBJ2-6,TRBV6-1,ASKGQGVRANVLT
TRBJ2-7,TRBV5-1,ASSLGPDRAKYEQY
TRBJ2-1,TRBV7-8,ASSFLWGRFYEQF
TRBJ1-2,TRBV6-1,ASSEVERSGYT
TRBJ2-7,TRBV7-8,ASSSHRGRFYEQY
TRBJ2-3,TRBV19,ASRRGDPTDTQY
TRBJ1-6,TRBV19,ASSREGPYNSPLH
TRBJ2-7,TRBV10-3,AISEGTGGIYEQY
TRBJ2-2,TRBV7-6,ASSEPGELF
TRBJ2-7,TRBV7-9,ASSLGIAGEQY
TRBJ2-7,TRBV7-8,ASSPGGGRAAEQY
TRBJ1-3,TRBV30,AWRTVFGNTIY
TRBJ1-1,TRBV5-4,ASSFPTTVGMNTEAF
TRBJ1-2,TRBV4-1,ASSQDASGGNGYT
TRBJ2-7,TRBV5-4,ASSSSPGQNYEQY
TRBJ2-7,TRBV5-4,ASSLVSGAEQY
TRBJ2-7,TRBV18,ASSPPGGSRAHEQY
TRBJ2-2,TRBV2,ASSESRTSGGELF
TRBJ2-1,TRBV5-4,ASRSGTSGSNEQF
TRBJ2-3,TRBV4-1,ASSPKGRDGTDTQY